This T cell receptor (beta chain) was retrieved from a study of cytomegalovirus exposure and HLA in healthy donors. Across the study: Within an early data release were roughly 90 million unique TCRs drawn from HLA-typed donors.

Researchers ran the PCR with 60 Vbeta and 13 Jbeta primers. The repertoire was sequenced with immunoSEQ multiplex PCR; TCRdb's copy has only in-frame clones and lacks some. The data hold about 160,000 clones, with almost 80% observed a single time. This clone has only one observation. The CDR3 consists of 16 residues. Germline V gene lookup returns CDR1 SGDLS and CDR2 YYNGEE. V lost 3 bases to trimming and J lost 0 bases; unmatched junction nucleotides: 3. The sample consisted of PBMCs. This chain connects TRBV9 to TRBJ1-6; TRBD1 matches at 7 bases. This clonotype was sampled from a man under 40 in good health and CMV-seronegative. CDR3 residues: CASSAGGSSYNSPLHF. CDR3 in DNA: TGTGCCAGCAGCGCAGGGGGGAGCTCCTATAATTCACCCCTCCACTTT. Full variable domain (missing parts from reference TRBV9 and TRBJ1-6): DSGVTQTPKHLITATGQRVTLRCSPRSGDLSVYWYQQSLDQGLQFLIQYYNGEERAKGNILERFSAQQFPDLHSELNLSSLELGDSALYFCASSAGGSSYNSPLHFGNGTRLTVT.